This T cell receptor beta chain comes out of a study of T cells expressing NK-cell markers. Study context: Each TCR beta repertoire originated in sorted T cells that were CD3+CD56+NKG2C+, CD3+CD56+NKG2C- or CD3+CD56-NKG2C+. Among eight sequenced donors, seven carried HCMV seropositivity while one was seronegative. Overall study findings and caveats: Top CD8+ clonotypes included the dominant CD3+CD56+NKG2C+ clonotypes in roughly 6 donors. Expanded clones of NKG2C+ T cells had an unclear HCMV specificity.

With respect to this clonotype: Its antigen is as yet unknown.

The germline V gene has CDR1 SQVTM and CDR2 ANQGSEA. This CDR3 region has 11 residues. TCRdb re-analyzed the 5' RACE reads; it lists each CDR3 protein once, without DNA. The sample data list some 110,000 distinct CDR3 sequences. This TCR came from a woman aged 18 to 75 in good health. Specimen: blood T cells: a sorted CD56 or NKG2C T cell subset, CD4+ or CD8+ T cells, or bulk PBMC T cells (not recorded which). The J gene is TRBJ2-3, the V gene TRBV29-1. CDR3 sequence: CSVDRADTQYF.